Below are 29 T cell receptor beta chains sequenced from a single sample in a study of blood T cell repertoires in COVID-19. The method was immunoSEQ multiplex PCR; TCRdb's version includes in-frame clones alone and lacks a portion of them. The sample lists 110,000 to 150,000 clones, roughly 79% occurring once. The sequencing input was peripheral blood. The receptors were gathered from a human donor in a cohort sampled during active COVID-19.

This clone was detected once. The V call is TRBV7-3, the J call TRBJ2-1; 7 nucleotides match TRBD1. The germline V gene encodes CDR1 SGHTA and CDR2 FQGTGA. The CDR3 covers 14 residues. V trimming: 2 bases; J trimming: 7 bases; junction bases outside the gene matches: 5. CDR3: CASSLGAGGNEQFF. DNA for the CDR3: TGTGCCAGCAGCTTAGGGGCAGGGGGTAATGAGCAGTTCTTC. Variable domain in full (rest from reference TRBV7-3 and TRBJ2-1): GAGVSQTPSNKVTEKGKYVELRCDPISGHTALYWYRQSLGQGPEFLIYFQGTGAADDSGLPNDRFFAVRPEGSVSTLKIQRTERGDSAVYLCASSLGAGGNEQFFGPGTRLTVL.

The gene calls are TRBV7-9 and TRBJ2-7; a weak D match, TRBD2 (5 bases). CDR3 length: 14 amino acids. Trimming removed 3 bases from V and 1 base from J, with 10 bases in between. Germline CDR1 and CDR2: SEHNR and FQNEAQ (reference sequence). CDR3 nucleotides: TGTGCCAGCAGCTTGGGAGCCGTATCCTACGAGCAGTACTTC. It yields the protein CASSLGAVSYEQYF.

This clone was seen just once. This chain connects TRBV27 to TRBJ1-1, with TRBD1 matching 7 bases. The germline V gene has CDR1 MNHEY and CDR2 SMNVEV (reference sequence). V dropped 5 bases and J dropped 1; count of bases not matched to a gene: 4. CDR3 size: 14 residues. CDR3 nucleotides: TGTGCCAGCAGTCCCCAGGGGGGGAACACTGAAGCTTTCTTT. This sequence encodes CASSPQGGNTEAFF.

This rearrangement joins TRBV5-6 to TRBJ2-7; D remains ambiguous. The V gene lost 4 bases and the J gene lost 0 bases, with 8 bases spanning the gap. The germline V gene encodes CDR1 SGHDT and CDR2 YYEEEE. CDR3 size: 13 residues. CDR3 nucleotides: TGTGCCAGCAGCCCGGAGAGCTCCTACGAGCAGTACTTC. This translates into CASSPESSYEQYF.

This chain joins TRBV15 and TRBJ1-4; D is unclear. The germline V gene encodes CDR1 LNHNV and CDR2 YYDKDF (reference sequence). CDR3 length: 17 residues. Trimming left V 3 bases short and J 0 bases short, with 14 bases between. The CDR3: CATSRQFNLATNEKLFF. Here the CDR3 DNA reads TGTGCCACCAGCAGGCAGTTTAACCTCGCAACTAATGAAAAACTGTTTTTT.

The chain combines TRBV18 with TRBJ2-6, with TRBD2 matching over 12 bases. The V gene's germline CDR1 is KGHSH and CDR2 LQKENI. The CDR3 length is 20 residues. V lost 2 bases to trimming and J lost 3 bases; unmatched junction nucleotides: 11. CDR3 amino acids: CASSPLGLAGGPDGANVLTF. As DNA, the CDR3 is TGTGCCAGCTCACCATTGGGCCTAGCGGGAGGGCCGGATGGGGCCAACGTCCTGACTTTC.

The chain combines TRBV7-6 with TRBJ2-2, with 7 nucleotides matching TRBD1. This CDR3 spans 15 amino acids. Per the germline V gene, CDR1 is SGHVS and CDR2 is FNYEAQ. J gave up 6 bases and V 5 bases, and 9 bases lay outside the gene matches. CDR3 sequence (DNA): TGTGCCAGCAGCCAACCAACAGGGGCCGCCGGGGAGCTGTTTTTT. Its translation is CASSQPTGAAGELFF.

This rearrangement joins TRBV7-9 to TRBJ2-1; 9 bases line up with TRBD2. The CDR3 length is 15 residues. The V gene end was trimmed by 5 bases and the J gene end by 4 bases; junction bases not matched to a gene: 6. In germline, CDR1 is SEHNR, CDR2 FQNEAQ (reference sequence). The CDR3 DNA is TGTGCCAGCAGCCCCGCGGGAGGGCGATACAATGAGCAGTTCTTC. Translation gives CASSPAGGRYNEQFF.

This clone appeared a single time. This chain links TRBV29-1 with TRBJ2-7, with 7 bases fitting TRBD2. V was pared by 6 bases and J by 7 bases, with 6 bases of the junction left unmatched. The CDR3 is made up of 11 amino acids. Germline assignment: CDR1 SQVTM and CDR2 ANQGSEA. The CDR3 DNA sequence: TGCAGCGTGAGCGGGGAATGGGAGCAGTACTTC. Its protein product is CSVSGEWEQYF.

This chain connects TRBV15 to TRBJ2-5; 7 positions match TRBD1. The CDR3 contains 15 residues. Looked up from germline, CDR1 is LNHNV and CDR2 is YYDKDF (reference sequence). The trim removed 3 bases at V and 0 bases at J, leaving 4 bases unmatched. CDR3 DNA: TGTGCCACCAGCAGCCACAGGGGTTACCAAGAGACCCAGTACTTC. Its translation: CATSSHRGYQETQYF.

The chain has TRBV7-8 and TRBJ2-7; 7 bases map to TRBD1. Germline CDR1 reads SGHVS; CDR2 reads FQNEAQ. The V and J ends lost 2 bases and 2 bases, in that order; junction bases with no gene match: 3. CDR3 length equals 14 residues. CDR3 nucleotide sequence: TGTGCCAGCAGCTTATCAGGGGGTACCTACGAGCAGTACTTC. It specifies CASSLSGGTYEQYF.

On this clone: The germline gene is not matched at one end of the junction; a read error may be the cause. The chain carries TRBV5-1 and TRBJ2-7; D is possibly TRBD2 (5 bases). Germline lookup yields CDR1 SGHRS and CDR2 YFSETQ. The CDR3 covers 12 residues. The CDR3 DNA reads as TGCGCCAGCAGCTTGGGTATCGGGGATACGGTTTTC. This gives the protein CASSLGIGDTVF.

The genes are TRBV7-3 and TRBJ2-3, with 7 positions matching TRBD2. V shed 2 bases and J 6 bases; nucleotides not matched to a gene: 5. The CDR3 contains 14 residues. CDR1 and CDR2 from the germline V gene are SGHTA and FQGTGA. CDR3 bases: TGTGCCAGCAGCTTAGGCGGGAGACATGATACGCAGTATTTT. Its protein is CASSLGGRHDTQYF.

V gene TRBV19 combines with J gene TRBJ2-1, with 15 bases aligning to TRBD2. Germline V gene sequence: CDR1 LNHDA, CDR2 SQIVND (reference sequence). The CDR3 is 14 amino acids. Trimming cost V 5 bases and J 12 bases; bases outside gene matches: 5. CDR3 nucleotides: TGTGCCAGTAGTTCCCGGACTAGCGGGAGGGGGCAGTTCTTC. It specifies CASSSRTSGRGQFF.

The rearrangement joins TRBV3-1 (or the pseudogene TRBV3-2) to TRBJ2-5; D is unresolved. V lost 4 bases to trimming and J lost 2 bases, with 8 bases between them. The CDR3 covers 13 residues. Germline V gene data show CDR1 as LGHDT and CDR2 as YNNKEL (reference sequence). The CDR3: CASSRGSQETQYF. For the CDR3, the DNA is TGTGCCAGCAGCCGCGGCTCACAAGAGACCCAGTACTTC.

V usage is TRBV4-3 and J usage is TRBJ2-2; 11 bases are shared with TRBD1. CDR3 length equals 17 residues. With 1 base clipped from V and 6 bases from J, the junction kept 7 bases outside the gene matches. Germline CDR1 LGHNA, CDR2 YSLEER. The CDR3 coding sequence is TGCGCCAGCAGCCAAGTCCGGACAGGGGGCGTCGCCGGGGAGCTGTTTTTT. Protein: CASSQVRTGGVAGELFF.

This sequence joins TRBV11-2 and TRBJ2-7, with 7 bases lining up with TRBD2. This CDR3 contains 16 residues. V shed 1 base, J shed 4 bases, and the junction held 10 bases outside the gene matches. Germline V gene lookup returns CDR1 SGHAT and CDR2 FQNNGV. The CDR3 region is CASSLAGSGGLYEQYF. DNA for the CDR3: TGTGCCAGCAGCTTAGCCGGCTCGGGGGGATTATACGAGCAGTACTTC. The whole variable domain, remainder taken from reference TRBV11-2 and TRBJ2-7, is EAGVAQSPRYKIIEKRQSVAFWCNPISGHATLYWYQQILGQGPKLLIQFQNNGVVDDSQLPKDRFSAERLKGVDSTLKIQPAKLEDSAVYLCASSLAGSGGLYEQYFGPGTRLTVT.

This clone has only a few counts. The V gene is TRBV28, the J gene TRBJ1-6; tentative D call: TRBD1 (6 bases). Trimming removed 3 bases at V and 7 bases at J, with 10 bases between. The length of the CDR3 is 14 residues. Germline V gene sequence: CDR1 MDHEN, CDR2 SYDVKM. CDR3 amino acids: CASSFRGDNSPLHF. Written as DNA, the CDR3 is TGTGCCAGCAGTTTCAGGGGTGACAATTCACCCCTCCACTTT.

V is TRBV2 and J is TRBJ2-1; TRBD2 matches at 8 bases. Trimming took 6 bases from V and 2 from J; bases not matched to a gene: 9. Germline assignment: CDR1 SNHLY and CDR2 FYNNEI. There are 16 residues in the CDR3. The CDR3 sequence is CASRHGAGVTYNEQFF. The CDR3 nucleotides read TGTGCCAGCAGACATGGAGCGGGAGTAACCTACAATGAGCAGTTCTTC. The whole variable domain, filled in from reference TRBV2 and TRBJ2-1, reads EPEVTQTPSHQVTQMGQEVILRCVPISNHLYFYWYRQILGQKVEFLVSFYNNEISEKSEIFDDQFSVERPDGSNFTLKIRSTKLEDSAMYFCASRHGAGVTYNEQFFGPGTRLTVL.

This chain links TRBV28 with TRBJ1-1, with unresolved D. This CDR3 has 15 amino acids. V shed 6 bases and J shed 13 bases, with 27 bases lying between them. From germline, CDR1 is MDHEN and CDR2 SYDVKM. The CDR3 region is CASRFGRWQAGSFFF. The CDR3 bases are TGTGCCAGCAGATTTGGGAGGTGGCAGGCCGGTAGCTTTTTCTTT.

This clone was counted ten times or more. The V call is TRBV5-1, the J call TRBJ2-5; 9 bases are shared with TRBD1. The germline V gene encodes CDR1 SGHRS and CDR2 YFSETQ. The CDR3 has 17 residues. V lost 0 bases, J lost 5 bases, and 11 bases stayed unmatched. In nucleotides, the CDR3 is TGCGCCAGCAGCTTGGCTCTGTCGGGACAGGGTTTTGAGACCCAGTACTTC. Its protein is CASSLALSGQGFETQYF.

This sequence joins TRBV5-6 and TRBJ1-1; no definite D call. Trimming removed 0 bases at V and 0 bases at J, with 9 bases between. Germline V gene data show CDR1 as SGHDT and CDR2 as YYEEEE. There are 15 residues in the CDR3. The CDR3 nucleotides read TGTGCCAGCAGCTTGGGGTGGGCGATGAACACTGAAGCTTTCTTT. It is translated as CASSLGWAMNTEAFF. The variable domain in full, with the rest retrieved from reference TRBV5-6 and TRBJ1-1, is DAGVTQSPTHLIKTRGQQVTLRCSPKSGHDTVSWYQQALGQGPQFIFQYYEEEERQRGNFPDRFSGHQFPNYSSELNVNALLLGDSALYLCASSLGWAMNTEAFFGQGTRLTVV.

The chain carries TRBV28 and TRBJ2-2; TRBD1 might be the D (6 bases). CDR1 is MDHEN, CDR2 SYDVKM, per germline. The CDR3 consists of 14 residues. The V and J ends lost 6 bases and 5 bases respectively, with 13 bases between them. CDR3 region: CASSKGHRTGELFF. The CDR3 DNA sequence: TGTGCCAGCAGCAAGGGACACCGGACCGGGGAGCTGTTTTTT.

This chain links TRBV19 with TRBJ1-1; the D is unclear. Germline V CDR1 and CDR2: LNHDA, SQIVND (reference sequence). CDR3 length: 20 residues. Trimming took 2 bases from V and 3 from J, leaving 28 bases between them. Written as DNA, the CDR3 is TGTGCCAGTAGTATATTTGCTGGAGGAGGGCTTGATCCACATTACACTGAAGCTTTCTTT. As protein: CASSIFAGGGLDPHYTEAFF.

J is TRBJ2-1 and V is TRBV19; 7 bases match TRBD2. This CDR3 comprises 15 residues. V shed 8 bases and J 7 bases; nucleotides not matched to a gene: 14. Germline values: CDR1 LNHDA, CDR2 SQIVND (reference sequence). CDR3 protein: CASLSMGGGPNEQFF. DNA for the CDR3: TGTGCCAGTCTCTCAATGGGGGGAGGGCCTAATGAGCAGTTCTTC.

CDR3 sequence (DNA): TGTGCCAGCTCCCCGCCGGGACAGGGGTTCTACAATGAGCAGTTCTTC. Translating gives CASSPPGQGFYNEQFF. The V call is TRBV18, the J call TRBJ2-1; 10 bases are a match to TRBD1. CDR3 size: 16 residues. V shed 6 bases and J 3 bases; nucleotides not matched to a gene: 8. Germline CDR1 is KGHSH and CDR2 is LQKENI.

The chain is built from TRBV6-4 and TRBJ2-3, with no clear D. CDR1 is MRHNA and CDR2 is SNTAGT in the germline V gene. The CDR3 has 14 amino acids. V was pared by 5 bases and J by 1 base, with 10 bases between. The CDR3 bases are TGTGCCAGCAGTAAGGTCAGCGGCACAGATACGCAGTATTTT. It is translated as CASSKVSGTDTQYF.

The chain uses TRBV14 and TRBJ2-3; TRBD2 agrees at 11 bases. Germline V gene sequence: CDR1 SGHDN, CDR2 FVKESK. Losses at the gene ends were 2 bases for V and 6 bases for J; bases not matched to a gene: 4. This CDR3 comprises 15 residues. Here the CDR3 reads CASSQTSGSWDTQYF. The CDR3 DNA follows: TGTGCCAGCAGCCAAACTAGCGGGAGTTGGGATACGCAGTATTTT.

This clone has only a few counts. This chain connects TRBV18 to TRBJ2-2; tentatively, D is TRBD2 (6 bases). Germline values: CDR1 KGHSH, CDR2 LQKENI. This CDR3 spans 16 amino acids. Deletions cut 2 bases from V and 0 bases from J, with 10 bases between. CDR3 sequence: CASSPVGGSNTGELFF. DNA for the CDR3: TGTGCCAGCTCACCAGTCGGAGGGTCGAACACCGGGGAGCTGTTTTTT.